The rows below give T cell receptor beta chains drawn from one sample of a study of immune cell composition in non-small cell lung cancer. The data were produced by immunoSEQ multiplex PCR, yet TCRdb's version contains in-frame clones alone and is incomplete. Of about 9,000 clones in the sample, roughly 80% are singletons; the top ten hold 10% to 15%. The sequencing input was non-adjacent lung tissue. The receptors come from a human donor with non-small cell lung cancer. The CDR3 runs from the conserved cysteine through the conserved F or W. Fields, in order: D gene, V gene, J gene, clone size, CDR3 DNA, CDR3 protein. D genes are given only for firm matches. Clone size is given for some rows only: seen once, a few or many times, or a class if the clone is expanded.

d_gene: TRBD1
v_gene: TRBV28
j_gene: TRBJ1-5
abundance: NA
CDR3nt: TGTGCCAGCAGTGAAGGGGACAGGGGGCTGAATCAGCCCCAGCATTTT
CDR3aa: CASSEGDRGLNQPQHF

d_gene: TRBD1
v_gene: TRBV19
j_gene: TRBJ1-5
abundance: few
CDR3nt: TGTGCCAGTACCCTACAGGGGGCGAGCAATCAGCCCCAGCATTTT
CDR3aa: CASTLQGASNQPQHF

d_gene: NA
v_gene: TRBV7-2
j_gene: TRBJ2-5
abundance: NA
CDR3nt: TGTGCCAGCAGCCTTCGGGACGGTCGACAAGAGACCCAGTACTTC
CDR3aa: CASSLRDGRQETQYF

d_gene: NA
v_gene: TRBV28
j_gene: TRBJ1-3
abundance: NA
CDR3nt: TGTGCCAGCAGTACAGGGACGACGGGTGGAAACACCATATATTTT
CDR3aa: CASSTGTTGGNTIYF

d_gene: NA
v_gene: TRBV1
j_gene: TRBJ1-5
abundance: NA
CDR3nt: TGCACCAGCAGCCAAAACAAAAACTCCGGGACAGAATTCGAGCCCCAGCATTTT
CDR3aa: CTSSQNKNSGTEFEPQHF

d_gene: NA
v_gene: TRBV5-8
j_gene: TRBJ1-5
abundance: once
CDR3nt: TGTGCCAGCAGCCCTGACGGATATAGCAATCAGCCCCAGCATTTT
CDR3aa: CASSPDGYSNQPQHF

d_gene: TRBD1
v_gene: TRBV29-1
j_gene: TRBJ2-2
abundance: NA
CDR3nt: TGCAGCGTCGGCAGGGGGCAGGGGGGTTCCGGGGAGCTGTTTTTT
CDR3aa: CSVGRGQGGSGELFF

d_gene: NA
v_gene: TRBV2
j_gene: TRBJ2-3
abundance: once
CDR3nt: TGTGCCAGCAAGACACCTAGCACAGATACGCAGTATTTT
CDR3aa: CASKTPSTDTQYF

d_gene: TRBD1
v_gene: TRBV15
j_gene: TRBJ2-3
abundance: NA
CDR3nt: TGTGCCACAGGACAGGGGATATCCACAGATACGCAGTATTTT
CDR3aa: CATGQGISTDTQYF

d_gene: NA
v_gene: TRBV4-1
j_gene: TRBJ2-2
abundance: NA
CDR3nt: TGCGCCAGCAGCCAAGATCGGTGGGGTATCACCGGGGAGCTGTTTTTT
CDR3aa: CASSQDRWGITGELFF

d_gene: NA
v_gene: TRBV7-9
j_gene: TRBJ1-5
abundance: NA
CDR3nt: TGTGCCAGCAGCCTGACGACGGGGGCGAGCAATCAGCCCCAGCATTTT
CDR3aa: CASSLTTGASNQPQHF

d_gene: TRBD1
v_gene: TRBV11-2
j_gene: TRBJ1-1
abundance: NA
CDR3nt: TGTGCCAGCAGCTCGCTCCTACAGGGGGCCGGCACTGAAGCTTTCTTT
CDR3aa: CASSSLLQGAGTEAFF

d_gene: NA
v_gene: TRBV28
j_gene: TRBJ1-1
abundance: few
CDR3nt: TGTGCCACCGCCTCAGTTGGGGTGAACACTGAAGCTTTCTTT
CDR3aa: CATASVGVNTEAFF

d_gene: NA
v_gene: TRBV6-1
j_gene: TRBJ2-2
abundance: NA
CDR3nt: TGTGCCAGCAGGACCCCCCAGTGGGAGCTGTTTTTT
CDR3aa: CASRTPQWELFF

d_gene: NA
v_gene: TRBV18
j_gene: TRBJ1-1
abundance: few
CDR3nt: TGTGCCAGCTCACCAGACAGGACGAACACTGAAGCTTTCTTT
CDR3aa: CASSPDRTNTEAFF

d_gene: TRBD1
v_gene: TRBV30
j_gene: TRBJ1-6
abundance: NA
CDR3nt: TGTGCCTGGAGGAACAGGGGCGATTCACCCCTCCACTTT
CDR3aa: CAWRNRGDSPLHF

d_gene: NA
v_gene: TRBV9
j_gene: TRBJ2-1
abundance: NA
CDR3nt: TGTGCCAGCAGCTCCTCCCAGAGGGCAGAGCAGTTCTTC
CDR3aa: CASSSSQRAEQFF

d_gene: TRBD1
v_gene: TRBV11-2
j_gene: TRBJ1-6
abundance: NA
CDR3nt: TGTGCCAGCAGCGACCGGGACAGACATTCACCCCTCCACTTT
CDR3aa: CASSDRDRHSPLHF

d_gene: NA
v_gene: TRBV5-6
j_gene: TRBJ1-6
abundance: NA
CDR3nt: TGTGCCAGCAAAATTGGGACGGTTTATTCACCCCTCCACTTT
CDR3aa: CASKIGTVYSPLHF

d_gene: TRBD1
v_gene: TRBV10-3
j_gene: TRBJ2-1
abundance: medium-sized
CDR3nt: TGTGCCATCAGTGAGTCTATGGCAGGGGGCTACAATGAGCAGTTCTTC
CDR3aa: CAISESMAGGYNEQFF

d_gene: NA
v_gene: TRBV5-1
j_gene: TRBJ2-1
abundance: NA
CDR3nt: TGCGCCAGCCAAGACGTGAACTCCTACAATGAGCAGTTCTTC
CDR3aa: CASQDVNSYNEQFF

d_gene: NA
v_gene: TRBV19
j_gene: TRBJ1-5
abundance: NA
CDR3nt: TGTGCCAGTAGCCCTACCGGGAGCGGGGCTGGTCAGCCCCAGCATTTT
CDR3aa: CASSPTGSGAGQPQHF

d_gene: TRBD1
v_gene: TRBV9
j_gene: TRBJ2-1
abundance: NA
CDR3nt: TGTGCCAGCAGCGAGACAGGGGTGAGCAATGAGCAGTTCTTC
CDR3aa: CASSETGVSNEQFF

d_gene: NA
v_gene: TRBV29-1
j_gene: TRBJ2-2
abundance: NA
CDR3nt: TGCAGCGTATACTCGGACCGCCCGGGCGGGGAGCTGTTTTTT
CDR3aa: CSVYSDRPGGELFF

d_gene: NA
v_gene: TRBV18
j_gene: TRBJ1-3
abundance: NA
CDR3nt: TGTGCCAGCTCACCCCCCGGGAGGGGAGGCTCTGGAAACACCATATATTTT
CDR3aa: CASSPPGRGGSGNTIYF

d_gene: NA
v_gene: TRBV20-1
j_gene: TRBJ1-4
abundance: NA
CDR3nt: TGCAGTACGCGGGAGGATGAAAAACTGTTTTTT
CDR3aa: CSTREDEKLFF

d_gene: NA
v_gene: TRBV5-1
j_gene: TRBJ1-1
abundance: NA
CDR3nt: TGCGCCAGCATTCACGGGGATTCGAACACTGAAGCTTTCTTT
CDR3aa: CASIHGDSNTEAFF

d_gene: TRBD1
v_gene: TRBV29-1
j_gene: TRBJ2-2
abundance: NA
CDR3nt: TGCAGCGCCTATACAGGGGCGATCGGCACCGGGGAGCTGTTTTTT
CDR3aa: CSAYTGAIGTGELFF

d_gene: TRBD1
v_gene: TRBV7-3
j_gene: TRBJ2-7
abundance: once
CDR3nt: TGTGCCAGCAGCCTGGACAGGTCGACCTCCTACGAGCAGTACTTC
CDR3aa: CASSLDRSTSYEQYF

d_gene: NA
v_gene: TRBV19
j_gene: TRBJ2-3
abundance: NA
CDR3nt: TGTGCCAGTAGTCGGCAGGGGGCAGCGGGGATGGATACGCAGTATTTT
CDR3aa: CASSRQGAAGMDTQYF

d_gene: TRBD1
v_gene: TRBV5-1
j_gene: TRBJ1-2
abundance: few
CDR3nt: TGCGCCAGCAGATTAGAACAGGGGACGTATGGCTACACCTTC
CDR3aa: CASRLEQGTYGYTF

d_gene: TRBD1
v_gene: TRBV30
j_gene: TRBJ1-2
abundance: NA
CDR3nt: TGTGCCTCCTTCGACCCGGGACAGGGAAGAAGCTACACCTTC
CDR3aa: CASFDPGQGRSYTF

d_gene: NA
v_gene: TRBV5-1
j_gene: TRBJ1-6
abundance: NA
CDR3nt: TGCGCCAGCAGCTTGGAAACGGTTCGAAATTCACCCCTCCACTTT
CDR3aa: CASSLETVRNSPLHF

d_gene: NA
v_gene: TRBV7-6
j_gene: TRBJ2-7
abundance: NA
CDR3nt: TGTGCCAGCAGCCTAGGGGTAGGAGATTACTACGAGCAGTACTTC
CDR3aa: CASSLGVGDYYEQYF

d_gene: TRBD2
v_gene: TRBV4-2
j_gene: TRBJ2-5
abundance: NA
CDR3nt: TGTGCCAGCAGCCAAGAGCTAGCGGCCCAAGAGACCCAGTACTTC
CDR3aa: CASSQELAAQETQYF

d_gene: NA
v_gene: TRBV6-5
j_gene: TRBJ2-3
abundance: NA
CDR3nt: TGTGCCAGCTCGCATGGCAGGATCACAGATACGCAGTATTTT
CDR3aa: CASSHGRITDTQYF

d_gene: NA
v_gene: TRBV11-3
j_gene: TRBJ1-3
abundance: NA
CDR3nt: TGTGCCAGCAGCTTAGGTCCCCAGGCCCACTCTGGAAACACCATATATTTT
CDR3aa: CASSLGPQAHSGNTIYF

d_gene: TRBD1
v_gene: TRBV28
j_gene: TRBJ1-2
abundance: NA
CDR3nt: TGTGCCAGCACCCCTCCAGCAGGGGGAGGACGGTATGGCTACACCTTC
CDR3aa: CASTPPAGGGRYGYTF

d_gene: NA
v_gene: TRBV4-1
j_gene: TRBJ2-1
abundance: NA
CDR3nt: TGCGCCAGCAGCCCCGGAGTCTACAATGAGCAGTTCTTC
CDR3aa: CASSPGVYNEQFF

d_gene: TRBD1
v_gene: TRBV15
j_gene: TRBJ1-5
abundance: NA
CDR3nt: TGTGCCACCAGCGGGCCACCAGGGGCAGGGGGGATTAGGAATCAGCCCCAGCATTTT
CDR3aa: CATSGPPGAGGIRNQPQHF

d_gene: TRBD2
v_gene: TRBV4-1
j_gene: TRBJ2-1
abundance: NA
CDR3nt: TGCGCCAGCAGCCAGACGGGACTAGCTATTGAGCAGTTCTTC
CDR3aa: CASSQTGLAIEQFF

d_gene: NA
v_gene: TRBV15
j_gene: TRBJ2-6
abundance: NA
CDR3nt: TGTGCCACCAGCATAAGGGGGACAGGGGCCAACGTCCTGACTTTC
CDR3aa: CATSIRGTGANVLTF

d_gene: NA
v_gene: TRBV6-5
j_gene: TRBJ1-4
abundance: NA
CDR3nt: TGTGCCAGCAGTCAAAAGGCTGCAACTAATGAAAAACTGTTTTTT
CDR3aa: CASSQKAATNEKLFF

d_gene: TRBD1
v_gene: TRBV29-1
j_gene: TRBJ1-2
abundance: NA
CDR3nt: TGCAGCGTTGAAAGAGGGGGCAATGGCTACACCTTC
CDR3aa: CSVERGGNGYTF

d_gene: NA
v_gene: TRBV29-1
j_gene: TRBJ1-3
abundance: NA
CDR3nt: TGCAGCGTTGAAAGAGGAAACACCATATATTTT
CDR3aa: CSVERGNTIYF

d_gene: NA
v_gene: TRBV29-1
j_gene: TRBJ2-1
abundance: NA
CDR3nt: TGCAGCGGGCCCGGGGAGAGAAATGAGCAGTTCTTC
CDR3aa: CSGPGERNEQFF

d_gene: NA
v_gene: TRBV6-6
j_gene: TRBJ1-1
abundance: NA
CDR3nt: TGTGCCAGCACCCAGGCCCGGGGGAACACTGAAGCTTTCTTT
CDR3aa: CASTQARGNTEAFF

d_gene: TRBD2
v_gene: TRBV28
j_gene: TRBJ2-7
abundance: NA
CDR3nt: TGTGCCAGCAGTGGCACTAGCGGAAACTACGAGCAGTACTTC
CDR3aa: CASSGTSGNYEQYF

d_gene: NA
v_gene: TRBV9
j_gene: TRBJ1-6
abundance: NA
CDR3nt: TGTGCCAGCAGCGATGGTGGGGGGACACCCCTCCACTTT
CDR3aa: CASSDGGGTPLHF

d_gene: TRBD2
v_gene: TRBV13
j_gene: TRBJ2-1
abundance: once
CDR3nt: TGTGCCAGCAGCCTAGGGACTAGCGACATCAATGAGCAGTTCTTC
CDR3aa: CASSLGTSDINEQFF

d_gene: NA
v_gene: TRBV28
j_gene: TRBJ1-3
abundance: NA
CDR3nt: TGTGCCAGCAGTTCATACATCGAGTCTGGAAACACCATATATTTT
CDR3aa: CASSSYIESGNTIYF

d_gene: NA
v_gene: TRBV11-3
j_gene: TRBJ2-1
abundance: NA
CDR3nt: TGTGCCAGCAGCTTGTCTACCTACAATGAGCAGTTCTTC
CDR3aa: CASSLSTYNEQFF

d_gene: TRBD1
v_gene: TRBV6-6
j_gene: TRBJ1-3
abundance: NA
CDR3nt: TGTGCCAGCAGTTACTCCGAAGGGGGCGGAAACACCATATATTTT
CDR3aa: CASSYSEGGGNTIYF

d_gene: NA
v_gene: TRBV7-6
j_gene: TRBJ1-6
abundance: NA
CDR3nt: TGTGCCAGCAGCTTATCAGATAATTCACCCCTCCACTTT
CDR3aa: CASSLSDNSPLHF

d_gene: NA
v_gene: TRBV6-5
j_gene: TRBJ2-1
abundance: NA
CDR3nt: TGTGCCAGCAGTTGGCAGAATGAGCAGTTCTTC
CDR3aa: CASSWQNEQFF

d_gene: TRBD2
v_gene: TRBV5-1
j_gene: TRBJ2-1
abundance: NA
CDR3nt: TGCGCCAGCAGCGATAGCGGGCCTACGGCGGGTGAGCAGTTCTTC
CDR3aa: CASSDSGPTAGEQFF

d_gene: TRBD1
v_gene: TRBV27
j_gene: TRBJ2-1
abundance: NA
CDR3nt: TGTGCCAGCAGTTTATCTCGCAGGGGGCCGGACAATGAGCAGTTCTTC
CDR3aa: CASSLSRRGPDNEQFF

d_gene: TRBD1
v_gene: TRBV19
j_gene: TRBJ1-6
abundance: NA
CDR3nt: TGTGCCAGTAGTATAGATCCGCGGACAGGGGAAGGACCCCTCCACTTT
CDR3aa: CASSIDPRTGEGPLHF

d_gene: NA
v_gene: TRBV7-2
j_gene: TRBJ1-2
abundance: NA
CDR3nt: TGTGCCAGCAGCACCTCCGGGGAGGGGTTCTATGGCTACACCTTC
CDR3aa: CASSTSGEGFYGYTF